One sample yielded the 17 T cell receptor beta chains listed below, sequenced in a study of blood T cells in healthy people across ages. Next came a second PCR, run for roughly 6 to 11 cycles, which used a sample-barcoded 5' primer along with a J-beta primer mix. MiXCR, applied by TCRdb to the 5' RACE reads, yields one record per CDR3 protein. The sample includes fewer than 750,000 distinct CDR3 sequences, roughly 48% seen only once; the top ten take about 26%. The sample comprised blood. The receptors shown here come from an elderly man in good health.

The chain has TRBV27 and TRBJ2-6, with D possibly being TRBD1 or TRBD2 (5 bases each). Germline CDR1 and CDR2: MNHEY and SMNVEV (reference sequence). V was clipped by 6 bases and J by 0 bases, with 9 bases between them. The CDR3 length is 15 residues. CDR3 nucleotide sequence: TGTGCCAGCAGGGGGGTAGCCTCTGGGGCCAACGTCCTGACTTTC. It is translated as CASRGVASGANVLTF.

In regard to this clonotype: Compared with germline, one end of the junction differs, possibly owing to a read error. This chain connects TRBV11-2 to TRBJ2-5; weak D call: TRBD2 (6 bases). Matching the DNA end better, TRBJ2-7 makes the J call doubtful. The germline V gene has CDR1 SGHAT and CDR2 FQNNGV. This CDR3 region has 14 residues. In nucleotides, the CDR3 is TGTGCCAGCAGCGTAGATCGGCGGGGCTACGAGCAGTACTTC. Translating gives CASSVDRRGYEQYF.

Here the CDR3 DNA reads TGTGCCAGTAGCCAAACTAGCGGGCCTACCTACAATGAGCAGTTCTTC. It is translated as CASSQTSGPTYNEQFF. The chain has TRBV19 and TRBJ2-1, with 9 bases identical to TRBD2. This CDR3 spans 16 amino acids. The J segment lost 2 bases and the V segment lost 6 bases, leaving 8 bases of the junction unmatched. Germline V gene data show CDR1 as LNHDA and CDR2 as SQIVND (reference sequence). Looking up the rest from reference TRBV19 and TRBJ2-1 gives the full variable domain: DGGITQSPKYLFRKEGQNVTLSCEQNLNHDAMYWYRQDPGQGLRLIYYSQIVNDFQKGDIAEGYSVSREKKESFPLTVTSAQKNPTAFYLCASSQTSGPTYNEQFFGPGTRLTVL.

This rearrangement joins TRBV19 to TRBJ1-6; 7 bases align to TRBD1. Germline V gene data show CDR1 as LNHDA and CDR2 as SQIVND (reference sequence). V lost 6 bases to trimming and J lost 7 bases; unmatched junction nucleotides: 9. This CDR3 spans 15 amino acids. The CDR3 sequence: CASRRGPAGNSPLHF. CDR3 sequence (DNA): TGTGCCAGTAGGAGGGGGCCTGCCGGGAATTCACCCCTCCACTTT.

This clonotype was observed a handful of times. J is TRBJ2-5 and V is TRBV25-1, with D perhaps TRBD1 or TRBD2 (7 bases each). In germline, CDR1 is MGHDK, CDR2 SYGVNS. Trimming pared 6 bases from V and 4 bases from J, leaving 12 bases between. This CDR3 has 13 residues. The CDR3 reads CASRDREGETQYF. DNA of the CDR3: TGTGCCAGCAGAGACAGGGAGGGAGAGACCCAGTACTTC. Combining the CDR3 with reference TRBV25-1 and TRBJ2-5 gives the whole variable domain EADIYQTPRYLVIGTGKKITLECSQTMGHDKMYWYQQDPGMELHLIHYSYGVNSTEKGDLSSESTVSRIRTEHFPLTLESARPSHTSQYLCASRDREGETQYFGPGTRLLVL.

V gene TRBV3-1 combines with J gene TRBJ2-7, with D unclear. The DNA end lines up better with TRBJ2-5; the J call may be wrong. Germline loops: CDR1 LGHDT, CDR2 YNNKEL (reference sequence). The CDR3 contains 15 residues. The CDR3, as DNA: TGTGCCAGCAGCCAAGATGAGATTCCGTCGGAGACCCAGTACTTC. Encoded protein: CASSQDEIPSETQYF.

The chain couples TRBV25-1 to TRBJ1-5, with D unresolved. The germline V and J ends were trimmed by 4 bases and 4 bases, with 5 bases remaining between them. The CDR3 covers 12 residues. CDR1 MGHDK and CDR2 SYGVNS come from the germline V gene. The CDR3: CASSGWNQPQHF. Here the CDR3 DNA reads TGTGCCAGCAGTGGGTGGAATCAGCCCCAGCATTTT.

This clonotype was found a few times. V is TRBV20-1 and J is TRBJ2-7; D uncertain. V lost 4 bases and J lost 2, with 6 bases in between. CDR1 and CDR2 (germline): DFQATT, SNEGSKA (reference sequence). CDR3 length: 11 residues. The CDR3 spells CSATRPYEQYF. The DNA for the CDR3 is TGCAGTGCTACAAGGCCCTACGAGCAGTACTTC.

This clonotype was observed at least ten times. The V gene is TRBV9, the J gene TRBJ2-1; D perhaps matches TRBD1 (5 bases). The CDR3 extends over 15 amino acids. V lost 4 bases and J 6 bases, leaving 17 bases between the germline ends. Germline values: CDR1 SGDLS, CDR2 YYNGEE. The DNA of the CDR3 is TGTGCCAGCAGCCTACTGGCAGGGATGACCAATGAGCAGTTCTTC. Translated: CASSLLAGMTNEQFF.

The chain couples TRBV9 to TRBJ2-1; 8 nucleotides agree with TRBD2. With V trimmed by 7 bases and J by 4 bases, 1 base remained unmatched. Germline loops: CDR1 SGDLS, CDR2 YYNGEE. The CDR3 contains 12 residues. The CDR3 sequence is CASAGGYNEQFF. In DNA, the CDR3 is TGTGCCAGCGCGGGGGGATACAATGAGCAGTTCTTC. The variable domain in full, with the rest retrieved from reference TRBV9 and TRBJ2-1, is DSGVTQTPKHLITATGQRVTLRCSPRSGDLSVYWYQQSLDQGLQFLIQYYNGEERAKGNILERFSAQQFPDLHSELNLSSLELGDSALYFCASAGGYNEQFFGPGTRLTVL.

In this sample, this clonotype turned up a few times. This chain uses TRBV20-1 with TRBJ2-1; D possibly corresponds to TRBD2 (7 bases). This CDR3 is 14 amino acids long. The V gene's germline CDR1 is DFQATT and CDR2 SNEGSKA (reference sequence). The V and J ends lost 3 bases and 4 bases respectively, with 13 bases between them. CDR3 amino acids: CSASPGRGYNEQFF. Here the CDR3 DNA reads TGCAGTGCTAGCCCAGGGAGGGGGTACAATGAGCAGTTCTTC.

The chain links TRBV6-2 or TRBV6-3 to TRBJ2-6; no reliable D call. Germline V gives CDR1 MNHEY, CDR2 SVGEGT. Trimming cost V 8 bases and J 2 bases, with 10 bases left between them. The CDR3 covers 14 residues. The CDR3 nucleotides read TGTGCCAGCTCCGACACAACTGGGGCCAACGTCCTGACTTTC. Translating it yields CASSDTTGANVLTF.

This chain uses TRBV16 with TRBJ2-4; D gene ambiguous. The germline V and J ends were trimmed by 2 bases and 4 bases, with 12 bases remaining between them. CDR1 is KGHSY and CDR2 is FQNENV in the germline V gene. The CDR3 is made up of 15 amino acids. CDR3 region: CASSQAADAKNIQYF. The CDR3, as DNA: TGTGCCAGCAGCCAAGCGGCGGACGCAAAAAACATTCAGTACTTC. Using reference TRBV16 and TRBJ2-4 for the parts outside the CDR3, the full variable domain is GEEVAQTPKHLVRGEGQKAKLYCAPIKGHSYVFWYQQVLKNEFKFLISFQNENVFDETGMPKERFSAKCLPNSPCSLEIQATKLEDSAVYFCASSQAADAKNIQYFGAGTRLSVL.

The rearrangement uses TRBV7-2 and TRBJ2-3; 11 positions match TRBD2. The J segment lost 8 bases and the V segment lost 3 bases, leaving 16 bases of the junction unmatched. Germline CDR1 SGHTA, CDR2 FQGNSA. The CDR3 is made up of 18 amino acids. The CDR3 coding sequence is TGTGCCAGCAGCTTGACTAGCGGGATTTTTCGACAGGCCGGTACGCAGTATTTT. This codes for CASSLTSGIFRQAGTQYF.

The chain recombines TRBV7-2 with TRBJ1-1, with 7 bases that match TRBD1. Germline V gene sequence: CDR1 SGHTA, CDR2 FQGNSA. V gave up 2 bases and J gave up 2 bases; unmatched junction bases: 5. The CDR3 extends over 15 amino acids. The CDR3: CASSLSGGGNTEAFF. DNA for the CDR3: TGTGCCAGCAGCTTATCCGGAGGGGGCAACACTGAAGCTTTCTTT.

This sequence joins TRBV20-1 and TRBJ2-1; unclear D gene. The CDR3 has 13 residues. Germline CDR1 DFQATT, CDR2 SNEGSKA (reference sequence). V was shortened by 6 bases and J by 5 bases, with 14 bases between the two germline ends. The CDR3 sequence is CSAHERPDNEQFF. The CDR3 DNA follows: TGCAGTGCGCACGAACGGCCTGACAATGAGCAGTTCTTC.

Ten or more counts support this clonotype. The V gene is TRBV29-1, the J gene TRBJ2-5, with D uncertain. Trimming removed 1 base from V and 5 bases from J, with 11 bases in between. The CDR3 has 13 residues. Germline assignment: CDR1 SQVTM and CDR2 ANQGSEA. CDR3 nucleotides: TGCAGCGTTGAAGTCAACCCCTGGGAGACCCAGTACTTC. This sequence encodes CSVEVNPWETQYF.